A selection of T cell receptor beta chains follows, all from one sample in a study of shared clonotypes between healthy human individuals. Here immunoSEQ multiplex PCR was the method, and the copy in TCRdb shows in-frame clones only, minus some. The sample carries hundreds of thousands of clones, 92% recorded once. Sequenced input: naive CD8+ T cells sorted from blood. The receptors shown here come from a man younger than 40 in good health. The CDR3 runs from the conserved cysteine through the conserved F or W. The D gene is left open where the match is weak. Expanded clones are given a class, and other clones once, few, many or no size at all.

CDR3nt: TGCGCCAGCAGCGGAGGTACTAGCGGAGCCTACAATGAGCAGTTCTTC; CDR3aa: CASSGGTSGAYNEQFF; d_gene: TRBD2; j_gene: TRBJ2-1; len: 16; v_gene: TRBV5-1; abundance: NA
CDR3nt: TGTGCCAGCAGCCCAGACAGGGTTACTCAGCCCCAGCATTTT; CDR3aa: CASSPDRVTQPQHF; d_gene: TRBD1; j_gene: TRBJ1-5; len: 14; v_gene: TRBV28; abundance: NA
CDR3nt: TGCGCCAGCAGCTTGTACCGGGCAGGGAATAAGAATGAGCAGTTCTTC; CDR3aa: CASSLYRAGNKNEQFF; d_gene: NA; j_gene: TRBJ2-1; len: 16; v_gene: TRBV5-1; abundance: NA
CDR3nt: TGCGCCAGCAGCCAAGAACCGACAAACTCCTACGAGCAGTACTTC; CDR3aa: CASSQEPTNSYEQYF; d_gene: NA; j_gene: TRBJ2-7; len: 15; v_gene: TRBV4-1; abundance: NA
CDR3nt: TGTGCCAGCACGGCGGGAAAGAACACCGGGGAGCTGTTTTTT; CDR3aa: CASTAGKNTGELFF; d_gene: NA; j_gene: TRBJ2-2; len: 14; v_gene: TRBV27; abundance: NA
CDR3nt: TGTGCCAGCAGTTCAATGACTAGTGCAGGTGAGCAGTACTTC; CDR3aa: CASSSMTSAGEQYF; d_gene: NA; j_gene: TRBJ2-7; len: 14; v_gene: TRBV27; abundance: NA
CDR3nt: TGTGCCAGCAGCCCCACCGACAGCAGGATCGATCAGTTCTTC; CDR3aa: CASSPTDSRIDQFF; d_gene: NA; j_gene: TRBJ2-1; len: 14; v_gene: TRBV14; abundance: NA
CDR3nt: TGTGCCAGCAGCCCTGGGACAGGGTGGTACGAGCAGTACTTC; CDR3aa: CASSPGTGWYEQYF; d_gene: TRBD1; j_gene: TRBJ2-7; len: 14; v_gene: TRBV27; abundance: NA
CDR3nt: TGTGCCAGCAGCGGAGACGGACAGGGCGGCTACGAGCAGTACTTC; CDR3aa: CASSGDGQGGYEQYF; d_gene: TRBD1; j_gene: TRBJ2-7; len: 15; v_gene: TRBV7-6; abundance: NA
CDR3nt: TGTGCCAGCAGAGGAACAGGCTCTGGCTCTGGGGCCAACGTCCTGACTTTC; CDR3aa: CASRGTGSGSGANVLTF; d_gene: NA; j_gene: TRBJ2-6; len: 17; v_gene: TRBV7-9; abundance: few
CDR3nt: TGTGCCAGAAGCTTGATATCTGGTTGGGCCTCGGGGGCCAAAAACATTCAGTACTTC; CDR3aa: CARSLISGWASGAKNIQYF; d_gene: NA; j_gene: TRBJ2-4; len: 19; v_gene: TRBV5-3; abundance: NA
CDR3nt: TGTGCCAGCAGCGTAGGGGGCGGGTTGGAGACCCAGTACTTC; CDR3aa: CASSVGGGLETQYF; d_gene: NA; j_gene: TRBJ2-5; len: 14; v_gene: TRBV9; abundance: NA
CDR3nt: TGCGCCAGCAGCTCCGGACAGGGTCTACCCTACGAGCAGTACTTC; CDR3aa: CASSSGQGLPYEQYF; d_gene: TRBD1; j_gene: TRBJ2-7; len: 15; v_gene: TRBV5-1; abundance: NA
CDR3nt: TGTGCCAGCAGTCCGATTGGAGCGGAGTACCAAGAGACCCAGTACTTC; CDR3aa: CASSPIGAEYQETQYF; d_gene: NA; j_gene: TRBJ2-5; len: 16; v_gene: TRBV27; abundance: NA
CDR3nt: TGTGCCAGCAGCAAAGTACCAGGCTGTGCCTACACCTTC; CDR3aa: CASSKVPGCAYTF; d_gene: NA; j_gene: TRBJ1-2; len: 13; v_gene: TRBV21-1; abundance: once
CDR3nt: TGTGCCAGTAGCCAGCTCACCTCCTACAATGAGCAGTTCTTC; CDR3aa: CASSQLTSYNEQFF; d_gene: NA; j_gene: TRBJ2-1; len: 14; v_gene: TRBV19; abundance: NA
CDR3nt: TGTGCCAGCTCGGACGGAGAGACCCAGTACTTC; CDR3aa: CASSDGETQYF; d_gene: NA; j_gene: TRBJ2-5; len: 11; v_gene: TRBV11-1; abundance: NA
CDR3nt: TGTGCCAGCAGACCGGGACTATCCTACGAGCAGTACTTC; CDR3aa: CASRPGLSYEQYF; d_gene: TRBD2; j_gene: TRBJ2-7; len: 13; v_gene: TRBV28; abundance: NA
CDR3nt: TGTGCCAGCAGCCTCCCCGCGACTAGCGGGCAGTCCTACAATGAGCAGTTCTTC; CDR3aa: CASSLPATSGQSYNEQFF; d_gene: TRBD2; j_gene: TRBJ2-1; len: 18; v_gene: TRBV9; abundance: NA
CDR3nt: TGTGCCAGCAGCGTCGCAGCGGGAGCGGCCGGGGAGCTGTTTTTT; CDR3aa: CASSVAAGAAGELFF; d_gene: TRBD2; j_gene: TRBJ2-2; len: 15; v_gene: TRBV9; abundance: once
CDR3nt: TGTGCCAGCAGCTTGGAGGGCCAAGATACGCAGTATTTT; CDR3aa: CASSLEGQDTQYF; d_gene: NA; j_gene: TRBJ2-3; len: 13; v_gene: TRBV7-2; abundance: NA
CDR3nt: TGTGCCAGCAGGGCAGGGGCTGGGACTGAAGCTTTCTTT; CDR3aa: CASRAGAGTEAFF; d_gene: NA; j_gene: TRBJ1-1; len: 13; v_gene: TRBV2; abundance: NA
CDR3nt: TGTGCCATCAGCGGGACAGGGGACACAGATACGCAGTATTTT; CDR3aa: CAISGTGDTDTQYF; d_gene: TRBD1; j_gene: TRBJ2-3; len: 14; v_gene: TRBV10-3; abundance: NA
CDR3nt: TGTGCCAGCAGTTTATTTGGGACAACGAACACTGAAGCTTTCTTT; CDR3aa: CASSLFGTTNTEAFF; d_gene: NA; j_gene: TRBJ1-1; len: 15; v_gene: TRBV28; abundance: once